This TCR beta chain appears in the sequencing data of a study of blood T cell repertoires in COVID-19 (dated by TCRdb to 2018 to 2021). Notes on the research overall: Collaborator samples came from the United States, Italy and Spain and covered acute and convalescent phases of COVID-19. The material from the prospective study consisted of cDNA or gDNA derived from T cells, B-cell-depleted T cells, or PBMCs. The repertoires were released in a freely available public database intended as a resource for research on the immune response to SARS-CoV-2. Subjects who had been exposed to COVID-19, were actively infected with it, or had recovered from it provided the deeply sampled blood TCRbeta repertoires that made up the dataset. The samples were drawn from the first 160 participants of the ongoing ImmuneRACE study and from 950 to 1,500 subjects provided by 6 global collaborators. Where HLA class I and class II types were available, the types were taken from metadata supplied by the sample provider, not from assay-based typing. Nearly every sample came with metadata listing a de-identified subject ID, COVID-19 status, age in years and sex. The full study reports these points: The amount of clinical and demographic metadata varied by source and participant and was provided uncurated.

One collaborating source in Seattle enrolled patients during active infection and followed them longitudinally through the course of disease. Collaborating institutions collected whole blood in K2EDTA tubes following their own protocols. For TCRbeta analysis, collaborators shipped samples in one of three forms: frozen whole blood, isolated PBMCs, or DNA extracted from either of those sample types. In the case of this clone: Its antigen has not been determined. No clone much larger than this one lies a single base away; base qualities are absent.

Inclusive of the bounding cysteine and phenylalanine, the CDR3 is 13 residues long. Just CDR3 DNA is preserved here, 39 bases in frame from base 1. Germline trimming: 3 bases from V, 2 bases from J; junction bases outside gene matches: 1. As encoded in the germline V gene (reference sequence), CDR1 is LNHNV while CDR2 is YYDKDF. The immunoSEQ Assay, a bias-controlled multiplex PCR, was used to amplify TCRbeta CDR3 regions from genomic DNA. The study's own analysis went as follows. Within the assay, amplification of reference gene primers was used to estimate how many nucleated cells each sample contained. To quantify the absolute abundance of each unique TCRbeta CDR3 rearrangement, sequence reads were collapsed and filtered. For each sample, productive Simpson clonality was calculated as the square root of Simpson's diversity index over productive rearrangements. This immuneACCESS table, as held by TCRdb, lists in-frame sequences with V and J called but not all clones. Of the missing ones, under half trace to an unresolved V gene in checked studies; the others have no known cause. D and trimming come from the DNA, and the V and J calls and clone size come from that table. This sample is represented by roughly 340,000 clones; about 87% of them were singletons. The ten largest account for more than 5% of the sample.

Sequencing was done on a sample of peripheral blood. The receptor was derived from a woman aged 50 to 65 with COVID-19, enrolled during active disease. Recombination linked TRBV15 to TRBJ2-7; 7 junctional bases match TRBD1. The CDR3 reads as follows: CATSRGQPYEQYF. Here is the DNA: TGTGCCACCAGCAGGGGACAGCCCTACGAGCAGTACTTC.